This T cell receptor (beta chain) was profiled in a study of early stage breast cancer tumors. Assay: immunoSEQ multiplex PCR; the TCRdb copy retains only in-frame clones and omits some. This table holds approximately 10,000 clones, about 78% found once. This CDR3 contains 13 residues. Looked up from germline, CDR1 is MNHEY and CDR2 is SMNVEV (reference sequence). V was clipped by 6 bases and J by 6 bases, with 12 bases between them. The sequenced material came from breast tumor tissue. The receptor was isolated from a middle-aged person with breast cancer. This chain links TRBV27 with TRBJ2-1; D is undetermined. The CDR3 sequence is CASSLGASNEQFF. The CDR3 region has the DNA TGTGCCAGCAGCTTGGGCGCTAGCAATGAGCAGTTCTTC.